The present T cell receptor (beta chain) was sequenced within a study of OX40 agonist ivuxolimab in advanced cancers. The CDR3 loop spans 11 amino acids. V lost 5 bases and J lost 7, with 8 bases in between. CDR1 and CDR2 from the germline V gene are SGHVS and FNYEAQ. Concerning this clone: Its antigen is not known.

Generated by immunoSEQ multiplex PCR, the TCRdb table keeps only in-frame clones and is missing some. This table has about 48,000 clones, about 81% appearing once. Findings and caveats of the study: Averaged across samples, CD8+ T cells carried more expanded clones than CD4+ did. Specificity for antigen went undetermined in the expanded peripheral T cells.

The V gene is TRBV7-6, the J gene TRBJ2-5, with a tentative D call TRBD2 (5 bases). The clonotype was recovered from an adult with an advanced solid tumor such as melanoma, head and neck, liver or kidney cancer. The source material was CD4+ or CD8+ T cells sorted from blood, sampled in a trial of the OX40 agonist ivuxolimab. As DNA, the CDR3 is TGTGCCAGCAGCCCGGAGGTGACCCAGTACTTC. Its protein is CASSPEVTQYF.